A selection of T cell receptor beta chains follows, all from one sample in a study of T cell responses to AZD1222 COVID-19 vaccine. The method was immunoSEQ multiplex PCR; TCRdb's version includes in-frame clones alone and lacks a portion of them. There are fewer than 110,000 clones in the sample; 75% to 95% occur only once, and about 41% lies in the top ten. The sequencing used peripheral blood, collected on day 0 of AZD1222 vaccination. These receptors were taken from an adult in good health. CDR3s include the opening cysteine and the closing phenylalanine or tryptophan. Fields, in order: J gene, D gene, V gene, clone size, CDR3 protein, CDR3 DNA. A D gene is named only where the DNA matches it firmly. Only some rows state a clone size, as once, few, many or a class for expanded clones.

TRBJ1-3 | . | TRBV7-2 | . | CASSLGDGNTIYF | TGTGCCAGCAGCTTAGGGGATGGAAACACCATATATTTT
TRBJ2-1 | . | TRBV4-2 | . | CASSLRTTTSSYNEQFF | TGTGCCAGCAGCCTGCGGACTACCACCAGCTCCTACAATGAGCAGTTCTTC
TRBJ1-2 | TRBD1 | TRBV30 | . | CAWSVGQLGLWGYTF | TGTGCCTGGAGCGTGGGACAGCTCGGACTATGGGGCTACACCTTC
TRBJ1-2 | . | TRBV6-5 | . | CASSPPGTNYGGYTF | TGTGCCAGCAGCCCGCCCGGGACAAACTACGGCGGCTACACCTTC
TRBJ2-4 | . | TRBV7-2 | . | CASGGGGIAKNIQYF | TGTGCCAGCGGGGGCGGGGGCATAGCCAAAAACATTCAGTACTTC
TRBJ2-2 | TRBD1 | TRBV12-5 | . | CASGPGGRKTGELFF | TGTGCTAGTGGCCCAGGGGGAAGAAAGACCGGGGAGCTGTTTTTT
TRBJ2-7 | TRBD1 | TRBV7-2 | . | CASSQQGNQNYEQYF | TGTGCCAGCAGCCAACAGGGGAATCAGAACTACGAGCAGTACTTC
TRBJ1-3 | . | TRBV5-1 | . | CASSEGDSGNTIYF | TGCGCCAGCAGCGAGGGGGATTCTGGAAACACCATATATTTT
TRBJ2-7 | TRBD2 | TRBV19 | . | CASSNRLAGGSSYEQYF | TGTGCCAGTAGCAACCGACTAGCGGGGGGGAGCTCCTACGAGCAGTACTTC
TRBJ2-7 | TRBD2 | TRBV7-2 | . | CASSSGLAGAYEQYF | TGTGCCAGCAGCTCGGGACTAGCGGGCGCCTACGAGCAGTACTTC
TRBJ2-7 | . | TRBV7-2 | . | CASSPRTSYEQYF | TGTGCCAGCAGCCCCCGGACTTCCTACGAGCAGTACTTC
TRBJ2-6 | TRBD1 | TRBV7-9 | . | CASSSYGQGATSGANVLTF | TGTGCCAGCAGCTCTTATGGACAGGGGGCGACCTCTGGGGCCAACGTCCTGACTTTC
TRBJ1-5 | TRBD1 | TRBV28 | . | CASSLGGGQGGQPQHF | TGTGCCAGCAGTTTAGGAGGGGGACAGGGGGGTCAGCCCCAGCATTTT
TRBJ1-4 | TRBD1 | TRBV18 | . | CASSSTAETGTNEKLFF | TGTGCCAGCTCATCAACGGCCGAGACAGGGACTAATGAAAAACTGTTTTTT
TRBJ1-1 | . | TRBV6-2/TRBV6-3 | . | CASSYPGLSGTEAFF | TGTGCCAGCAGTTACCCCGGCCTCTCGGGCACTGAAGCTTTCTTT
TRBJ2-1 | TRBD1 | TRBV29-1 | . | CSGTGTGYGDEQFF | TGCAGCGGGACCGGGACAGGGTACGGTGATGAGCAGTTCTTC
TRBJ2-3 | TRBD2 | TRBV7-3 | . | CASSTRTSGTSTDTQYF | TGTGCCAGCAGCACCCGGACTAGCGGAACTAGCACAGATACGCAGTATTTT
TRBJ1-2 | . | TRBV6-1 | . | CASSDEGFYGYTF | TGTGCCAGCAGTGACGAAGGTTTTTATGGCTACACCTTC
TRBJ2-7 | . | TRBV27 | . | CASSLVRNSYEQYF | TGTGCCAGCAGTTTAGTCAGGAACTCCTACGAGCAGTACTTC
TRBJ2-1 | TRBD2 | TRBV29-1 | . | CSVEKVSGVGIYNEQFF | TGCAGCGTTGAAAAGGTTAGCGGGGTAGGAATCTACAATGAGCAGTTCTTC
TRBJ1-2 | . | TRBV24-1 | once | CATSDFLKNYGYTF | TGTGCCACCAGTGATTTTTTGAAGAACTATGGCTACACCTTC
TRBJ2-1 | . | TRBV5-4 | once | CASSFPVGNEQFF | TGTGCCAGCAGCTTTCCGGTTGGCAATGAGCAGTTCTTC
TRBJ2-5 | TRBD2 | TRBV6-5 | once | CASSRLAGASETQYF | TGTGCCAGCAGCCGACTAGCGGGAGCCTCCGAGACCCAGTACTTC
TRBJ2-3 | . | TRBV5-1 | once | CASSFEGVGTDTQYF | TGCGCCAGCAGCTTCGAGGGAGTGGGCACAGATACGCAGTATTTT
TRBJ2-3 | . | TRBV28 | . | CASSLRGLTQYF | TGTGCCAGCAGCCTACGTGGTTTGACGCAGTATTTT
TRBJ2-3 | . | TRBV7-8 | few | CASSLARGVSTDTQYF | TGTGCCAGCAGCTTAGCGAGGGGGGTAAGCACAGATACGCAGTATTTT
TRBJ1-3 | . | TRBV18 | . | CASSPGGRRRLGNTIYF | TGTGCCAGCTCACCGGGGGGAAGGCGACGCCTTGGAAACACCATATATTTT
TRBJ1-3 | . | TRBV28 | . | CASSSSPVSSGNTIYF | TGTGCCAGCAGTTCTTCCCCGGTGAGCTCTGGAAACACCATATATTTT
TRBJ2-5 | . | TRBV5-1 | . | CASSLATDIGTQYF | TGCGCCAGCAGCCTAGCCACAGATATTGGGACCCAGTACTTC
TRBJ2-2 | TRBD2 | TRBV9 | . | CASSIRTSGNTGELFF | TGTGCCAGCAGCATCAGGACTAGCGGGAACACCGGGGAGCTGTTTTTT
TRBJ1-4 | TRBD1 | TRBV19 | few | CASSRRDRSEKLFF | TGTGCCAGTAGTAGAAGGGACAGATCCGAAAAACTGTTTTTT
TRBJ2-7 | . | TRBV6-6 | . | CASSYSLGRSYEQYF | TGTGCCAGCAGTTACTCACTAGGGAGGTCCTACGAGCAGTACTTC